The source of this TCR beta chain is a study of shared clonotypes between healthy human individuals. General study findings and limits: Between several donors, naive CD4 clonotypes were shared at a level of about 5%. Only blood was sampled; tissue repertoires likely differ.

CDR1 SEHNR and CDR2 FQNEAQ come from the germline V gene (reference sequence). The CDR3 consists of 15 residues. The V and J ends lost 2 bases and 4 bases respectively, with 14 bases between them. The assay used deep level. Some clones are missing from TCRdb's copy, which holds only in-frame ones; the method was immunoSEQ multiplex PCR. The sample records 2 million to 2.5 million clones, about 95% being singletons. CD45RO-negative CD8 cells positively selected for CCR7 made up the naive population, which excluded terminally differentiated effector memory CD45RA+ cells. Among the donors, all were Caucasian adults who lived in Nashville, Tennessee. Concerning this clone itself: The antigen remains unidentified.

This rearrangement joins TRBV7-9 to TRBJ2-5; D is unresolved. The receptor's source is a man aged 18 to 35 in good health. The sequencing sample was made of naive CD8+ T cells sorted from blood. DNA of the CDR3: TGTGCCAGCAGCTTACCATCCTTCGTAGGAGAGACCCAGTACTTC. Amino acids: CASSLPSFVGETQYF.